The 23 T cell receptor beta chains below come from one sample, sequenced in a study of response to subunit inactivated influenza vaccine. TCRdb analysed the RT-PCR reads with MiXCR anew, one entry per CDR3 protein. The sample carries hundreds of thousands of distinct CDR3 sequences, about a sixth recorded once. Here the sequenced sample was PBMCs from blood, taken 11 to 12 days after vaccination. The source of these receptors is a man over 45 who received an inactivated influenza vaccine.

There are a few counts of this clonotype. The chain has TRBV20-1 and TRBJ2-3; D unclear. The V end was cut by 3 bases, the J end by 3 bases, with 10 bases between. CDR3 length: 13 residues. Looked up from germline, CDR1 is DFQATT and CDR2 is SNEGSKA (reference sequence). The DNA for the CDR3 is TGCAGTGCTAGGTTCCCAGGAACAGATACGCAGTATTTT. Protein: CSARFPGTDTQYF.

A few counts support this clonotype. This chain links TRBV20-1 with TRBJ1-5; D gene unclear. V was trimmed by 1 base and J by 5 bases, leaving 6 bases between them. The CDR3 consists of 12 residues. Germline lookup yields CDR1 DFQATT and CDR2 SNEGSKA (reference sequence). For the CDR3, the DNA is TGCAGTGCTAGAGGAGGTTATCAGCCCCAGCATTTT. Protein sequence: CSARGGYQPQHF.

This chain connects TRBV30 to TRBJ2-3; weak D call: TRBD1 (6 bases). Trimming removed 0 bases at V and 0 bases at J, with 10 bases between. CDR3 length equals 15 residues. Germline values: CDR1 GTSNPN, CDR2 SVGIG (reference sequence). Here the CDR3 reads CAWSVLGASTDTQYF. Here the CDR3 DNA reads TGTGCCTGGAGTGTACTGGGGGCTAGCACAGATACGCAGTATTTT.

The sample holds a few counts of this clonotype. V usage is TRBV11-1 and J usage is TRBJ2-1, with D perhaps matching TRBD2 (6 bases). The CDR3 covers 20 residues. The germline V gene encodes CDR1 SGHAT and CDR2 FQDESV (reference sequence). V was cut by 0 bases and J by 0 bases, with 21 bases left in between. Here the CDR3 DNA reads TGTGCCAGCAGCTTAGCCGAGCACACAAAGGGGAGGAGCTCCTACAATGAGCAGTTCTTC. This encodes CASSLAEHTKGRSSYNEQFF.

This clonotype was seen ten or more times. The chain links TRBV6-2 or TRBV6-3 to TRBJ2-2; no definite D call. The germline V gene has CDR1 MNHEY and CDR2 SVGEGT. There are 13 residues in the CDR3. Trimming took off 5 bases at V and 6 bases at J, with 10 bases between the two ends. For the CDR3, the DNA is TGTGCCAGCAGTCCATCGAAGCCCGGGGAGCTGTTTTTT. Translating gives CASSPSKPGELFF.

The J gene is TRBJ2-7, the V gene TRBV7-2, with 15 bases aligning to TRBD2. Germline-derived CDR1 and CDR2 are SGHTA and FQGNSA. J lost 5 bases, V lost 5 bases, and 7 bases had no gene match. CDR3 length: 16 amino acids. CDR3 in amino acids: CASSPGLAGGGDEQYF. CDR3 DNA: TGTGCCAGCAGCCCGGGACTAGCGGGGGGTGGGGACGAGCAGTACTTC.

The chain uses TRBV29-1 and TRBJ2-2, with 13 bases identical to TRBD2. The CDR3 loop spans 16 amino acids. After removal of 7 bases from V and 4 bases from J, the junction contained 9 bases not matched to a gene. Germline loops: CDR1 SQVTM, CDR2 ANQGSEA. CDR3 region: CSGSGLAGEGTGELFF. CDR3 DNA: TGCAGCGGCTCCGGACTAGCGGGAGAGGGCACCGGGGAGCTGTTTTTT.

The chain couples TRBV12-3 or TRBV12-4 to TRBJ2-3, with D unclear. Trimming removed 6 bases from V and 10 bases from J, with 17 bases in between. The CDR3 sequence is 13 residues long. CDR3 amino acids: CASSLGRFPAQYF. The CDR3 DNA sequence: TGTGCCAGCAGCCTAGGACGTTTTCCAGCGCAGTATTTT.

In this sample, this clonotype turned up many times. The chain links TRBV29-1 to TRBJ1-4; 8 bases align to TRBD1. The CDR3 spans 12 residues. The germline CDR1 and CDR2 sequences are SQVTM and ANQGSEA. The trim removed 6 bases at V and 8 bases at J, leaving 5 bases unmatched. The CDR3 bases are TGCAGCGTAGCAGGGGGCGAAGAAAAACTGTTTTTT. Amino acid sequence: CSVAGGEEKLFF.

This clonotype was seen only a few times. The chain joins TRBV7-9 to TRBJ1-1; no firm D call. Germline V gives CDR1 SEHNR, CDR2 FQNEAQ (reference sequence). The CDR3 spans 14 residues. V shed 1 base and J shed 1 base, with 7 bases lying between them. The CDR3 sequence: CASSLEIANTEAFF. In DNA form, the CDR3 reads TGTGCCAGCAGCTTAGAAATCGCGAACACTGAAGCTTTCTTT.

This clonotype turned up a few times. This chain joins TRBV4-1 and TRBJ1-1; D gene uncertain. V lost 0 bases and J lost 8, with 16 bases in between. CDR1 is MGHRA, CDR2 YSYEKL, per germline. The CDR3 loop spans 15 amino acids. The CDR3 bases are TGCGCCAGCAGCCAAGAAAGGATCGTGATGACGGAAGCTTTCTTT. Protein sequence: CASSQERIVMTEAFF.

CDR3 in DNA: TGTGCCAGCACTGCGAGATTCACCGGGGAGCTGTTTTTT. The encoded protein is CASTARFTGELFF. The gene calls are TRBV12-3 or TRBV12-4 and TRBJ2-2; D unresolved. CDR3 length: 13 amino acids. The V end lost 7 bases, the J end lost 4 bases, and 10 bases lay between the germline ends.

This clonotype was counted ten times or more. V and J are TRBV5-5 and TRBJ1-2, with unresolved D. Germline loops: CDR1 SGHKS, CDR2 YYEKEE (reference sequence). Trimming pared 0 bases from V and 2 bases from J, leaving 8 bases between. This CDR3 comprises 14 residues. The CDR3 here is CASSLEAFNYGYTF. CDR3 bases: TGTGCCAGCAGCTTGGAAGCCTTCAACTATGGCTACACCTTC.

In this sample, this clonotype turned up a few times. V usage is TRBV6-5 and J usage is TRBJ2-5; 12 positions match TRBD2. This CDR3 is built from 17 residues. Per the germline V gene, CDR1 is MNHEY and CDR2 is SVGAGI. J lost 5 bases, V lost 2 bases, and 9 bases had no gene match. In DNA, the CDR3 is TGTGCCAGCAGTTACGTGGCTAGCGGGGGGGCGGGGGAGACCCAGTACTTC. Translated: CASSYVASGGAGETQYF.

The sample holds a few counts of this clonotype. At one end, the junction sequence differs from germline, possibly due to a read error. This chain links TRBV7-2 with TRBJ2-3; 7 positions agree with TRBD1. Germline loops: CDR1 SGHTA, CDR2 FQGNSA. The CDR3 has 15 residues. The CDR3 is CASNLVGTAADTQYF. The CDR3 coding sequence is TGTGCCAGCAACTTAGTGGGGACAGCGGCAGATACGCAGTATTTT. The entire variable domain, with the rest obtained from reference TRBV7-2 and TRBJ2-3, is as follows: GAGVSQSPSNKVTEKGKDVELRCDPISGHTALYWYRQSLGQGLEFLIYFQGNSAPDKSGLPSDRFSAERTGGSVSTLTIQRTQQEDSAVYLCASNLVGTAADTQYFGPGTRLTVL.

V is TRBV9 and J is TRBJ2-4; D is possibly TRBD2 (6 bases). Germline V lookup: CDR1 SGDLS, CDR2 YYNGEE. V lost 0 bases to trimming and J lost 9 bases, with 13 bases between them. The CDR3 runs to 14 residues. The CDR3: CASSVEPGVAIQYF. For the CDR3, the DNA is TGTGCCAGCAGCGTAGAACCGGGAGTGGCCATTCAGTACTTC.

Ten or more counts support this clonotype. The chain carries TRBV29-1 and TRBJ2-1; either TRBD1 or TRBD2 may fit D (5 bases each). This CDR3 is 14 amino acids long. Germline V gene lookup returns CDR1 SQVTM and CDR2 ANQGSEA. V dropped 6 bases and J dropped 6 bases, with 18 bases sitting between them. The CDR3, as DNA: TGCAGCGTCCTCGACCGGGGACGATCCAATGAGCAGTTCTTC. Its translation is CSVLDRGRSNEQFF.

This clonotype was seen at least ten times. This chain links TRBV25-1 with TRBJ2-7; a possible D gene is TRBD1 (6 bases). The CDR3 totals 13 residues. CDR1 is MGHDK and CDR2 is SYGVNS in the germline V gene. The V end lost 7 bases, the J end lost 3 bases, and 13 bases lay between the germline ends. The CDR3 DNA is TGTGCCAGCACCTCACAGGGTTACTACGAGCAGTACTTC. Its protein product is CASTSQGYYEQYF.

Worth noting for this clonotype: Sequence at one end of the junction differs from germline and may be a read error. This chain joins TRBV6-5 and TRBJ2-2, with D perhaps TRBD2 (5 bases). Germline V gene sequence: CDR1 MNHEY, CDR2 SVGAGI. The CDR3 is made up of 14 amino acids. The CDR3 reads CASSYTKNTGELLF. In nucleotides, the CDR3 is TGTGCCAGCAGTTACACGAAGAACACCGGGGAGCTGCTTTTT.

The CDR3 sequence is CASGSDGYTF. The CDR3 DNA is TGTGCCAGCGGGTCAGATGGCTACACCTTC. The genes are TRBV12-3 or TRBV12-4 and TRBJ1-2; D gene ambiguous. Trimming took 8 bases from V and 6 from J, leaving 7 bases between them. This CDR3 is 10 amino acids long.

The rearrangement uses TRBV4-1 and TRBJ2-5; D possibly uses TRBD1 or TRBD2 (6 bases each). CDR3 length: 15 residues. V was clipped by 2 bases and J by 5 bases, with 15 bases between them. Germline V lookup: CDR1 MGHRA, CDR2 YSYEKL. CDR3 region: CASSQFVGGPETQYF. As DNA, the CDR3 is TGCGCCAGCAGCCAATTTGTAGGGGGGCCGGAGACCCAGTACTTC.

V gene TRBV20-1 combines with J gene TRBJ1-2; D remains ambiguous. The V end lost 0 bases, the J end lost 4 bases, and 9 bases lay between the germline ends. The germline gives CDR1 DFQATT, CDR2 SNEGSKA (reference sequence). The CDR3 length is 13 residues. CDR3 sequence (DNA): TGCAGTGCTAGAGATCCGGCGAGCTATGGCTACACCTTC. Encoded protein: CSARDPASYGYTF.

This clonotype has only a few counts. The chain links TRBV6-5 to TRBJ1-5, with a possible D match to TRBD1 (6 bases). V lost 2 bases, J lost 6 bases, and 11 bases lay in between. Germline CDR1 and CDR2: MNHEY and SVGAGI. The CDR3 has 14 residues. CDR3 DNA: TGTGCCAGCAGTTACGTGGGGGCGGGTCAGCCCCAGCATTTT. Amino acid sequence: CASSYVGAGQPQHF.